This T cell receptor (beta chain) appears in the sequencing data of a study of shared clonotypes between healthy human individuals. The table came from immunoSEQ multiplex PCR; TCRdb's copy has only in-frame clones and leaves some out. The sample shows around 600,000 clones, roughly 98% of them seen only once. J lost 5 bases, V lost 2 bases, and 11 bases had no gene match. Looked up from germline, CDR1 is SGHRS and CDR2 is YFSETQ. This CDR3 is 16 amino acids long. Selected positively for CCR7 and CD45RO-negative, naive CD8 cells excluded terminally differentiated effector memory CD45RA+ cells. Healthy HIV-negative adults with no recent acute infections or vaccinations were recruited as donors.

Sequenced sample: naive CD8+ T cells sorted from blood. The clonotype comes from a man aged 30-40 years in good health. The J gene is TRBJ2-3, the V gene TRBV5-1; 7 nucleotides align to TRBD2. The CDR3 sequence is CASSFRGGSAVDTQYF. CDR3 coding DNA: TGCGCCAGCAGCTTTCGGGGCGGGAGCGCGGTAGATACGCAGTATTTT.